This entry features one T cell receptor (beta chain) sequence. Its antigen remains unidentified. This record belongs to a study of T cell responses to AZD1222 COVID-19 vaccine. The repertoire was sequenced with immunoSEQ multiplex PCR; TCRdb's copy has only in-frame clones and lacks some. The sample carries approximately 170,000 clones, almost 90% recorded once. Points from the study as a whole: The peak T cell response came first, and repertoires were sampled only after it. Just five to seven people given AZD1222 tested seropositive at baseline.

V dropped 2 bases and J dropped 4; count of bases not matched to a gene: 6. The V gene's germline CDR1 is GTSNPN and CDR2 SVGIG (reference sequence). The CDR3 is 16 residues long. This chain connects TRBV30 to TRBJ2-2; 11 nucleotides align to TRBD1. The source of this sequence is an adult who received the AZD1222 COVID-19 vaccine. Sample: peripheral blood, taken 28 days after the second AZD1222 dose. The DNA for the CDR3 is TGTGCCTGGAGTACTCGGGACAGGGGGGCCACCGGGGAGCTGTTTTTT. Translation: CAWSTRDRGATGELFF.